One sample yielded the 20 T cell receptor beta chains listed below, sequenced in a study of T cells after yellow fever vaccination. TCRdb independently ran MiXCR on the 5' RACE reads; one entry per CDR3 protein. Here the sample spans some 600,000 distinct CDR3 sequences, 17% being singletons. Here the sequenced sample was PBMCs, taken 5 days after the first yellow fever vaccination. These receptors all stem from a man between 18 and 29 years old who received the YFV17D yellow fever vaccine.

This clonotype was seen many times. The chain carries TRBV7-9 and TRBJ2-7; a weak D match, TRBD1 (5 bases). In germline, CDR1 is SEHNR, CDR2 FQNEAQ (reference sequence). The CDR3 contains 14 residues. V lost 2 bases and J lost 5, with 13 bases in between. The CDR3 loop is CASSLQGYSHEQYF. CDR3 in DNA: TGTGCCAGCAGCTTACAGGGATATAGTCACGAGCAGTACTTC.

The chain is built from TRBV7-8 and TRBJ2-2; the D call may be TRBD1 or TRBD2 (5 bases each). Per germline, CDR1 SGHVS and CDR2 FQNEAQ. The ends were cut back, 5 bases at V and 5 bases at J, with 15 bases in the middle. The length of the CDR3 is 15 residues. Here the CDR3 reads CASSPGLNPTGELFF. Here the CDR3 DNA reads TGTGCCAGCAGCCCGGGGCTCAATCCGACCGGGGAGCTGTTTTTT.

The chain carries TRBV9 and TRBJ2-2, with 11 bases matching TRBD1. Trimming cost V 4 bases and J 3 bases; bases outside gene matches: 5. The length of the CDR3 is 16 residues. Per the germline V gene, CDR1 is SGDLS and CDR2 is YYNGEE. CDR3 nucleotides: TGTGCCAGCAGCCTACGGGACAGGGGGGACACCGGGGAGCTGTTTTTT. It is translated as CASSLRDRGDTGELFF.

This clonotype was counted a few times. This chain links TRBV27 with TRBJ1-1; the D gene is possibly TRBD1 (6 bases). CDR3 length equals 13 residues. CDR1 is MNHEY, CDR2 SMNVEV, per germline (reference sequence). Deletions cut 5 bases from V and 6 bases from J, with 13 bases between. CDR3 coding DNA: TGTGCCAGCAGTCCCGCGGGGGCGTCTGAAGCTTTCTTT. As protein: CASSPAGASEAFF.

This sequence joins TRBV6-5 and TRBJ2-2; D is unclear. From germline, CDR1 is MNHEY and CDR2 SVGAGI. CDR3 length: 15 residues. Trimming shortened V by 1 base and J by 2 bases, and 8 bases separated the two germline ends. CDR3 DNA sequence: TGTGCCAGCAGTTACTACCCAATTAACACCGGGGAGCTGTTTTTT. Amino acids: CASSYYPINTGELFF.

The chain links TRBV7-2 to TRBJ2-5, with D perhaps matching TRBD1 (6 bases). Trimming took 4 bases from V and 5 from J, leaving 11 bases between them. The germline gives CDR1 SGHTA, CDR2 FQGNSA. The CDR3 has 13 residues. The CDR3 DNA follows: TGTGCCAGCAGCTCACAGGGAATGGAGACCCAGTACTTC. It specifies CASSSQGMETQYF.

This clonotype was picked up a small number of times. The CDR3 here is CSAPGTGGLQPQHF. The CDR3, as DNA: TGCAGTGCGCCCGGGACAGGGGGACTACAGCCCCAGCATTTT. The chain carries TRBV20-1 and TRBJ1-5, with 11 nucleotides matching TRBD1. CDR3 length equals 14 residues. The V and J ends lost 6 bases and 7 bases, in that order; junction bases with no gene match: 8. Germline V gives CDR1 DFQATT, CDR2 SNEGSKA (reference sequence).

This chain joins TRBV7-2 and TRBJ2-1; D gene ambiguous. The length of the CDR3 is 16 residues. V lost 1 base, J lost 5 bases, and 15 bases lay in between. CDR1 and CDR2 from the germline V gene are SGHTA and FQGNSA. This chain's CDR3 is CASSLDSTFADNEQFF. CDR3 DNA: TGTGCCAGCAGCTTAGACTCCACCTTCGCCGACAATGAGCAGTTCTTC. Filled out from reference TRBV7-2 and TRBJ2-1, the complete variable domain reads GAGVSQSPSNKVTEKGKDVELRCDPISGHTALYWYRQSLGQGLEFLIYFQGNSAPDKSGLPSDRFSAERTGGSVSTLTIQRTQQEDSAVYLCASSLDSTFADNEQFFGPGTRLTVL.

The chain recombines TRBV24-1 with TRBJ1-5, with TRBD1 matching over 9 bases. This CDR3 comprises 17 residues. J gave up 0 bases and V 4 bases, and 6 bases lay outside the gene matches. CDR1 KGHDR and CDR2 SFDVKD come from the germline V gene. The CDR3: CATSDPRTGASNQPQHF. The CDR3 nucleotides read TGTGCCACCAGTGACCCACGGACAGGGGCTAGCAATCAGCCCCAGCATTTT.

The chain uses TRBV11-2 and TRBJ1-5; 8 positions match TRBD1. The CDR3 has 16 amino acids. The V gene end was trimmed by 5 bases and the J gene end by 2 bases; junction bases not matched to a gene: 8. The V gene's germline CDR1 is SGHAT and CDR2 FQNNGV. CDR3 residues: CASSQGQGRGNQPQHF. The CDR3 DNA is TGTGCCAGCAGCCAAGGACAGGGCCGAGGCAATCAGCCCCAGCATTTT.

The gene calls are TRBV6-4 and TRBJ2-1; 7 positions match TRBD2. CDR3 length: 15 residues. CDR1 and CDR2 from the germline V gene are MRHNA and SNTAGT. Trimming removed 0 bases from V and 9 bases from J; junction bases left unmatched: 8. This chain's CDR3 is CASSDSSSGVAEQFF. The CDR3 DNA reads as TGTGCCAGCAGTGACTCATCGAGCGGGGTTGCTGAGCAGTTCTTC.

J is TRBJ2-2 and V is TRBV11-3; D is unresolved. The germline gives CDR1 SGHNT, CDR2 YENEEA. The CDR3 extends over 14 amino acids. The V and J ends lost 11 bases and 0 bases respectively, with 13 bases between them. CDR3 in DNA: TGTGCCGAGAGTCTGGGCCCGAACACCGGGGAGCTGTTTTTT. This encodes CAESLGPNTGELFF.

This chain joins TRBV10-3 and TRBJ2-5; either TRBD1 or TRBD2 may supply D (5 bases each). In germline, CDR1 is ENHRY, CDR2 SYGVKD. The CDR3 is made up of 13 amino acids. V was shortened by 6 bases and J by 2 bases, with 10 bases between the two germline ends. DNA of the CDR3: TGTGCCATCAGGCCAGGGAGTCAAGAGACCCAGTACTTC. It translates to CAIRPGSQETQYF.

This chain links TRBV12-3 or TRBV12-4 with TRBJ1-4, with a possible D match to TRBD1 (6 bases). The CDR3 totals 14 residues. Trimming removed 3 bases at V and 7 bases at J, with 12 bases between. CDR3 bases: TGTGCCAGCAGTTTCTCGGGGGCGGGTGAAAAACTGTTTTTT. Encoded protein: CASSFSGAGEKLFF.

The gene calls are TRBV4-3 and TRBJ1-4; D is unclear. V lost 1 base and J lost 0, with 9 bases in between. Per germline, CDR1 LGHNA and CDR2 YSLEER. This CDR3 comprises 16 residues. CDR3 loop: CASSQGSIATNEKLFF. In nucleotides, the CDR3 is TGCGCCAGCAGCCAAGGATCAATTGCAACTAATGAAAAACTGTTTTTT.

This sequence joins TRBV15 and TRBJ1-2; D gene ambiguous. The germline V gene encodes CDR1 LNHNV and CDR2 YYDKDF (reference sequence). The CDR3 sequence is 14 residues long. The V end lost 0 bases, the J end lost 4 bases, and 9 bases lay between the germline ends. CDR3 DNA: TGTGCCACCAGCAGAGATCTTGCTCTCTATGGCTACACCTTC. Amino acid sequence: CATSRDLALYGYTF.

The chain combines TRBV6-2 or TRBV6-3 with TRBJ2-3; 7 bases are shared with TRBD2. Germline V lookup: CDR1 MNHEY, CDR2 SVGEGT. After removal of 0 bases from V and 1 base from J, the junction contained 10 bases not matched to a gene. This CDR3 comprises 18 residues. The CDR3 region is CASSYSTSVSDGTDTQYF. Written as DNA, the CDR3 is TGTGCCAGCAGTTACTCCACTAGCGTCTCTGATGGCACAGATACGCAGTATTTT.

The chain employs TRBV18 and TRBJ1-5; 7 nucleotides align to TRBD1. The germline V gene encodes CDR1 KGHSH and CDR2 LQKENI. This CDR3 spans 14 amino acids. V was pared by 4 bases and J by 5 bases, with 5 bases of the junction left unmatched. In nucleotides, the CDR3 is TGTGCCAGCTCACAAATTACAGGGGATCAGCCCCAGCATTTT. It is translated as CASSQITGDQPQHF.

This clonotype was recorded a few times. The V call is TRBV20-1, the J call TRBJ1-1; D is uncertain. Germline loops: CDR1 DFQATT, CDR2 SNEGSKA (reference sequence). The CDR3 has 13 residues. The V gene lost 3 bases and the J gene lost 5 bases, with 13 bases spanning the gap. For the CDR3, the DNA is TGCAGTGCTAGTGCGGGAGGAGGGACTGAAGCTTTCTTT. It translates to CSASAGGGTEAFF.

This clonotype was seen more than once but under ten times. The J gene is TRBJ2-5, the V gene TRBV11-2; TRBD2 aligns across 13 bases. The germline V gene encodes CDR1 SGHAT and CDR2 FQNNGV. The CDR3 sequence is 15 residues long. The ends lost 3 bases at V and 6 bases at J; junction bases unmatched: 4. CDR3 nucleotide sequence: TGTGCCAGCAGCTTGCTGACTAGCGGGGGGCAGACCCAGTACTTC. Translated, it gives CASSLLTSGGQTQYF.